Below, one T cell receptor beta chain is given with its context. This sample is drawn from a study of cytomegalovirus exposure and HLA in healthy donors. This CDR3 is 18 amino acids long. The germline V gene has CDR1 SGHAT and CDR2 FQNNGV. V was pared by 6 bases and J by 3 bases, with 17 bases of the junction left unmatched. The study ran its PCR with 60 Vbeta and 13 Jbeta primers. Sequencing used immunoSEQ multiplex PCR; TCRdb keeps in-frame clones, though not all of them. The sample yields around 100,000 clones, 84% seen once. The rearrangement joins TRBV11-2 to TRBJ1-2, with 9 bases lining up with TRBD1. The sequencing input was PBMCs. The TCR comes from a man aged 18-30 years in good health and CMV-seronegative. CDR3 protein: CASRNLQGAGVVDYGYTF. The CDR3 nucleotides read TGTGCCAGCAGGAATTTACAGGGGGCCGGGGTTGTCGACTATGGCTACACCTTC.